This section outlines one T cell receptor (beta chain) sequence together with its context. Other DNA sequences from this sample encode an identical CDR3 as well. This CDR3 region has 15 residues. With 3 bases clipped from V and 3 bases from J, the junction kept 6 bases outside the gene matches. CDR1 is MNHNS and CDR2 is SASEGT in the germline V gene. In the original workflow: Nucleated cell number was recorded as an estimate derived from reference gene primer amplification. Assay used: immunoSEQ multiplex PCR; TCRdb lists only in-frame clones, some missing. V, J and clone size are taken as reported in that table, and D and trimming were inferred from the DNA itself. The table has around 59,000 clones, around 73% seen once; the top ten hold approximately 12%. The source of the sample is a study of blood T cell repertoires in COVID-19.

The receptor was derived from a man at least 80 years old with acute or convalescent COVID-19. Sequencing was done on a sample of peripheral blood. The J gene is TRBJ2-7, the V gene TRBV6-1; 9 nucleotides align to TRBD2. Written as DNA, the CDR3 is TGTGCCAGCAGTGAGCGGGGGGGAAGGGTCTACGAGCAGTACTTC. Protein: CASSERGGRVYEQYF.